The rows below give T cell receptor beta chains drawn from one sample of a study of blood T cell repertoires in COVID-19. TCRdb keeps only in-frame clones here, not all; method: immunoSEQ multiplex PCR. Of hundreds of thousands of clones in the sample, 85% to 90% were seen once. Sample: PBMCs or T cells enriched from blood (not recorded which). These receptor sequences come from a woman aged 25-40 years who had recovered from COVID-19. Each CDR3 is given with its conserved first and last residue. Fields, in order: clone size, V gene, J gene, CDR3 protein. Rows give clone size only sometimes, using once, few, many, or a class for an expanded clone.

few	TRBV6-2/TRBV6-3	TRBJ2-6	CASSSGSSGANVLTF
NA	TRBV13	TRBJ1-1	CASSGGASEAFF
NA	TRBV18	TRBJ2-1	CASSLTGRSQFF
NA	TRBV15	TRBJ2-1	CATSRGLVGEQFF
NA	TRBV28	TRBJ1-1	CASSLWSTEAFF
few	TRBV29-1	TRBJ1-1	CSVDFGLISMTVNTEAFF
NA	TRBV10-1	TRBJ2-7	CATPGHGTYEQYF
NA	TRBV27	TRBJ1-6	CASSFDPQGLASPLHF
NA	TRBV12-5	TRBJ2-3	CASAPVIPGLAGEEGTDTQYF
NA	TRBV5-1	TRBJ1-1	CASSHQTGPSTEAFF
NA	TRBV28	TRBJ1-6	CASSPEAEGSGYNSPLHF
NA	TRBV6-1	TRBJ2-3	CASSGTVGTDTQYF
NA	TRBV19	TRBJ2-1	CASSMGQGIGYEQFF
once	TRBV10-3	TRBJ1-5	CAISEMDSRYSNQPQHF
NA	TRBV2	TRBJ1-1	CASSETPPDQGAKEAFF
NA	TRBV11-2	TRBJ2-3	CASSPPALGGSPDTQYF
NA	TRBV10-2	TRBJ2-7	CASSELRTYEQYF
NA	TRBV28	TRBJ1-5	CASSLRQGPLLNQPQHF
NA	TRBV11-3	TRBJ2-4	CASSLAGENIQYF
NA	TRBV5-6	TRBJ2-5	CASSLGPGRGQETQYF
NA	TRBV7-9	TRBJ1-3	CASPTAGNTIYF
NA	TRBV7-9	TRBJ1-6	CASSLELGSPLHF
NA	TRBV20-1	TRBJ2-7	CSARYSYEQYF
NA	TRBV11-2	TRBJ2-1	CASSLDPTVYNEQFF
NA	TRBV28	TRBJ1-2	CASTGQGNVYGYTF
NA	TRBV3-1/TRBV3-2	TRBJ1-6	CASSRLPSRNSPLHF
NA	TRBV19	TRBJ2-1	CASSDRWINEQFF
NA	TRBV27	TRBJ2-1	CASSPGLAELGEQFF
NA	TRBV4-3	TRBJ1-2	CASSPRFEGITGDGYTF
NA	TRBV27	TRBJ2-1	CASSAIPSGPYNEQFF
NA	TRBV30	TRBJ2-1	CAWSRPLTSGTHNEQFF
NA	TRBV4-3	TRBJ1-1	CASSQVERNTEAFF
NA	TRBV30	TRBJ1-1	CAWSGQSSEAFF
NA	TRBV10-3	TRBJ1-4	CATAASQGANEKLFF
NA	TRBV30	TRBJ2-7	CAWSFSAYEQYF
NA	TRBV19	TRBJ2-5	CASDSGGLAGSRETQYF
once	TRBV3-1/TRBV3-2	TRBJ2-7	CASSQVGAVYEQYF
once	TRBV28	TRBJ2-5	CASTPGAGEGETQYF
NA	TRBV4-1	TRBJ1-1	CASSQSPREAFF
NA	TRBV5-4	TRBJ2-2	CASSSPANTGELFF
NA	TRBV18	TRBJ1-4	CASSPRSGRDEKLFF
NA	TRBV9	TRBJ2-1	CASSVRGLAGSNEQFF
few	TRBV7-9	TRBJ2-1	CASSLIVDEQFF
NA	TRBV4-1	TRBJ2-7	CASSQEGTGRLSSYEQYF
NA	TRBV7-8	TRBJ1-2	CASSFWDRLHYGYTF